Below, 24 T cell receptor beta chains from the same sample are listed, as sequenced in a study of graft-versus-host responses after intestinal transplantation (dated by TCRdb to the early 2020s). The time point label corresponds to: cells obtained before transplantation from donor or recipient. Antigens of these TCRs are unknown. The method behind the library was the immunoSEQ multiplex PCR assay. Sourced from immuneACCESS, this table was stored by TCRdb with only in-frame sequences that have V and J called. A share of the clones is absent; for the studies checked, an unresolved V gene accounts for under half, and the remainder has no known explanation. The table for this sample lists roughly 36,000 clones; 90% to 95% of them were counted only once. Together, the top ten hold over 0.2% of the sample. This sample comprised unstimulated CD8+ T cells sorted from spleen or lymph node cells, obtained before transplant. The source is a human donor who was the organ donor for an intestinal transplant.

This chain links TRBV9 with TRBJ2-1; unclear D gene. This CDR3 is built from 15 residues. Germline loops: CDR1 SGDLS, CDR2 YYNGEE. V was pared by 4 bases and J by 5 bases, with 16 bases between. This CDR3 reads CASSPPSGTDNEQFF. The CDR3 region has the DNA TGTGCCAGCAGCCCCCCTTCAGGCACCGACAATGAGCAGTTCTTC.

The rearrangement uses TRBV7-6 and TRBJ1-4; 9 bases fit TRBD1. This CDR3 is 15 amino acids long. Trimming at V came to 5 bases and at J to 4 bases, leaving 5 bases not matched to a gene. Germline V gene lookup returns CDR1 SGHVS and CDR2 FNYEAQ. The CDR3 sequence is CASSEGQGINEKLFF. DNA of the CDR3: TGTGCCAGCAGCGAAGGACAGGGGATTAATGAAAAACTGTTTTTT. The full variable domain, in which reference TRBV7-6 and TRBJ1-4 provide the parts outside the CDR3, is GAGVSQSPRYKVTKRGQDVALRCDPISGHVSLYWYRQALGQGPEFLTYFNYEAQQDKSGLPNDRFSAERPEGSISTLTIQRTEQRDSAMYRCASSEGQGINEKLFFGSGTQLSVL.

CDR3 sequence (DNA): TGTGCCACCAGCAGAGATCCTAGCGGGGGGGGACCAATCACAGATACGCAGTATTTT. Translating gives CATSRDPSGGGPITDTQYF. The rearrangement uses TRBV15 and TRBJ2-3, with TRBD2 matching over 12 bases. Losses at the gene ends were 0 bases for V and 2 bases for J; bases not matched to a gene: 9. The germline V gene encodes CDR1 LNHNV and CDR2 YYDKDF (reference sequence). The CDR3 has 19 residues. The entire variable domain, with the rest obtained from reference TRBV15 and TRBJ2-3, is as follows: DAMVIQNPRYQVTQFGKPVTLSCSQTLNHNVMYWYQQKSSQAPKLLFHYYDKDFNNEADTPDNFQSRRPNTSFCFLDIRSPGLGDTAMYLCATSRDPSGGGPITDTQYFGPGTRLTVL.

This clone has only a few counts. The rearrangement links TRBV19 to TRBJ2-7; D gene uncertain. The V gene lost 5 bases and the J gene lost 0 bases, with 5 bases spanning the gap. The germline V gene encodes CDR1 LNHDA and CDR2 SQIVND (reference sequence). This CDR3 has 12 amino acids. The CDR3 loop reads CASSGISYEQYF. The CDR3 DNA reads TGTGCCAGTAGTGGTATCTCCTACGAGCAGTACTTC.

This rearrangement joins TRBV4-2 to TRBJ1-2; unclear D gene. The CDR3 is 13 residues long. V lost 0 bases to trimming and J lost 2 bases, with 4 bases between them. Germline V gene data show CDR1 as LGHNA and CDR2 as YNFKEQ. This CDR3 reads CASSQDANYGYTF. The DNA for the CDR3 is TGTGCCAGCAGCCAAGATGCCAACTATGGCTACACCTTC.

This sequence joins TRBV7-2 and TRBJ2-5; D is ambiguous. Germline CDR1 SGHTA, CDR2 FQGNSA. V gave up 6 bases and J gave up 5 bases, with 10 bases separating them. CDR3 length: 12 residues. The CDR3 coding sequence is TGTGCCAGCAGTTTTATCGGGGAGACCCAGTACTTC. Translating it yields CASSFIGETQYF.

The gene calls are TRBV6-5 and TRBJ1-1; tentatively, D is TRBD1 (6 bases). CDR3 length: 15 residues. Germline assignment: CDR1 MNHEY and CDR2 SVGAGI. The V end lost 0 bases, the J end lost 1 base, and 9 bases lay between the germline ends. CDR3 DNA: TGTGCCAGCAGTTACTCGCCAGGGGAGAACACTGAAGCTTTCTTT. This codes for CASSYSPGENTEAFF.

The genes are TRBV6-5 and TRBJ1-1; unclear D gene. The germline V gene encodes CDR1 MNHEY and CDR2 SVGAGI. Trimming left V 0 bases short and J 4 bases short, with 12 bases between. The CDR3 runs to 15 residues. The CDR3 nucleotides are TGTGCCAGCAGTTACTCCGGTGGGGAGGGCACTGAAGCTTTCTTT. This codes for CASSYSGGEGTEAFF.

The chain uses TRBV27 and TRBJ2-3; D uncertain. The V gene lost 2 bases and the J gene lost 0 bases, with 12 bases spanning the gap. Germline loops: CDR1 MNHEY, CDR2 SMNVEV (reference sequence). The CDR3 totals 16 residues. CDR3 in amino acids: CASSLSAQTSTDTQYF. In nucleotides, the CDR3 is TGTGCCAGCAGTTTAAGCGCCCAGACTAGCACAGATACGCAGTATTTT.

A single count supports this clone. V is TRBV4-1 and J is TRBJ2-7; 9 nucleotides match TRBD2. CDR3 length: 15 amino acids. The trim removed 0 bases at V and 4 bases at J, leaving 4 bases unmatched. The germline gives CDR1 MGHRA, CDR2 YSYEKL. In DNA, the CDR3 is TGCGCCAGCAGCCAAGATAGCGGGGGCTTATACGAGCAGTACTTC. Encoded protein: CASSQDSGGLYEQYF.

The chain uses TRBV6-5 and TRBJ1-1; 10 nucleotides line up with TRBD1. Trimming at V came to 4 bases and at J to 3 bases, leaving 5 bases not matched to a gene. The germline V gene encodes CDR1 MNHEY and CDR2 SVGAGI. This CDR3 has 15 residues. The CDR3 DNA reads as TGTGCCAGCAGTTGGGGGACAGGGGCGGACACTGAAGCTTTCTTT. Encoded protein: CASSWGTGADTEAFF.

The chain links TRBV7-9 to TRBJ2-7; no clear D. The germline CDR1 and CDR2 sequences are SEHNR and FQNEAQ (reference sequence). CDR3 length: 11 residues. V lost 5 bases, J lost 3 bases, and 5 bases lay in between. CDR3 bases: TGTGCCAGCAGCCCCAACTACGAGCAGTACTTC. Encoded protein: CASSPNYEQYF.

J is TRBJ2-3 and V is TRBV27; TRBD2 matches 12 bases. The CDR3 runs to 16 residues. V dropped 5 bases and J dropped 1; count of bases not matched to a gene: 4. Germline loops: CDR1 MNHEY, CDR2 SMNVEV (reference sequence). The CDR3 region has the DNA TGTGCCAGCAGTCCCTGGACTAGCGGGGGCACAGATACGCAGTATTTT. Translated, it gives CASSPWTSGGTDTQYF.

The CDR3 DNA reads as TGTGCCACCGGGAGGGGGGGAACTGAAGCTTTCTTT. As protein: CATGRGGTEAFF. The chain is built from TRBV15 and TRBJ1-1; tentatively, D is TRBD1 (6 bases). CDR3 length equals 12 residues. V gave up 8 bases and J gave up 5 bases, with 12 bases separating them. Germline CDR1 reads LNHNV; CDR2 reads YYDKDF (reference sequence).

Here the CDR3 reads CASSPIVRGVSYNEQFF. CDR3 nucleotides: TGTGCCAGCAGCCCAATTGTCCGGGGGGTCTCCTACAATGAGCAGTTCTTC. V and J are TRBV7-6 and TRBJ2-1, with 7 bases lining up with TRBD2. This CDR3 contains 17 residues. V gave up 5 bases and J gave up 0 bases; unmatched junction bases: 10. CDR1 is SGHVS, CDR2 FNYEAQ, per germline.

The genes are TRBV11-2 and TRBJ2-7; D unresolved. Germline-derived CDR1 and CDR2 are SGHAT and FQNNGV. The ends were cut back, 3 bases at V and 3 bases at J, with 15 bases in the middle. The length of the CDR3 is 15 residues. CDR3 sequence reads: CASSLGPPEDYEQYF. In DNA form, the CDR3 reads TGTGCCAGCAGCTTGGGCCCTCCTGAGGACTACGAGCAGTACTTC.

The DNA for the CDR3 is TGTGCCAGCAGCTTAGTTCCGGGGCGTGAGCAGTACTTC. Amino acid sequence: CASSLVPGREQYF. J is TRBJ2-7 and V is TRBV7-8, with D perhaps being TRBD1 or TRBD2 (5 bases each). The CDR3 has 13 amino acids. In germline, CDR1 is SGHVS, CDR2 FQNEAQ. The V gene lost 1 base and the J gene lost 7 bases, with 11 bases spanning the gap.

Concerning this clone itself: Sequence at one end of the junction differs from germline and may be a read error. The chain combines TRBV29-1 with TRBJ1-1; 7 bases agree with TRBD1. Germline CDR1 SQVTM, CDR2 ANQGSEA. CDR3 size: 14 residues. CDR3: CSVEGTEVNTEAFF. Written as DNA, the CDR3 is TGCAGCGTCGAAGGGACAGAAGTGAACACTGAAGCTTTCTTT.

The chain is built from TRBV2 and TRBJ1-1; D is possibly TRBD1 (5 bases). V gave up 6 bases and J gave up 3 bases, with 14 bases separating them. The CDR3 contains 14 residues. The germline CDR1 and CDR2 sequences are SNHLY and FYNNEI. CDR3 nucleotides: TGTGCCAGCAGACTGGGACCGGGAGACACTGAAGCTTTCTTT. Translating gives CASRLGPGDTEAFF. The full variable domain, completed using reference TRBV2 and TRBJ1-1, is EPEVTQTPSHQVTQMGQEVILRCVPISNHLYFYWYRQILGQKVEFLVSFYNNEISEKSEIFDDQFSVERPDGSNFTLKIRSTKLEDSAMYFCASRLGPGDTEAFFGQGTRLTVV.

This chain uses TRBV4-3 with TRBJ1-4, with D possibly TRBD1 on 5 matching bases. The V end lost 1 base, the J end lost 0 bases, and 12 bases lay between the germline ends. Germline CDR1 reads LGHNA; CDR2 reads YSLEER. The CDR3 is made up of 17 amino acids. CDR3 in DNA: TGCGCCAGCAGCCAAGCGTGGGGGGTGTCAACTAATGAAAAACTGTTTTTT. Protein: CASSQAWGVSTNEKLFF.

J is TRBJ1-1 and V is TRBV5-1, with D tentatively TRBD1 (6 bases). Trimming removed 0 bases from V and 2 bases from J, with 11 bases in between. The CDR3 sequence is 15 residues long. CDR1 and CDR2 (germline): SGHRS, YFSETQ. CDR3 nucleotides: TGCGCCAGCAGCTTGGCCGCAGGGGTTAACACTGAAGCTTTCTTT. It encodes CASSLAAGVNTEAFF.

This chain joins TRBV4-1 and TRBJ2-7; D is possibly TRBD1 (6 bases). Looked up from germline, CDR1 is MGHRA and CDR2 is YSYEKL. The CDR3 extends over 15 amino acids. V dropped 2 bases and J dropped 4 bases, with 15 bases sitting between them. CDR3 in amino acids: CASSQKGDTFYEQYF. As DNA, the CDR3 is TGCGCCAGCAGCCAAAAGGGGGACACCTTTTACGAGCAGTACTTC.

V is TRBV9 and J is TRBJ2-1, with 8 bases matching TRBD2. CDR3 length: 17 amino acids. Germline V gene lookup returns CDR1 SGDLS and CDR2 YYNGEE. The ends lost 0 bases at V and 10 bases at J; junction bases unmatched: 15. The CDR3 region has the DNA TGTGCCAGCAGCGTAGAGTCCGGGGGGGGCCCTCAAATGGAGCAGTTCTTC. Encoded protein: CASSVESGGGPQMEQFF.

This chain's CDR3 is CASSVASSYEQYF. DNA of the CDR3: TGTGCCAGCAGCGTAGCTAGCTCCTACGAGCAGTACTTC. The genes are TRBV9 and TRBJ2-7, with D hard to call. CDR1 SGDLS and CDR2 YYNGEE come from the germline V gene. V was pared by 0 bases and J by 0 bases, with 4 bases between. The CDR3 covers 13 residues.